This passage covers 16 T cell receptor beta chains from one sample sequenced in a study of blood T cell repertoires in COVID-19. Data came from immunoSEQ multiplex PCR; TCRdb stores just in-frame clones and leaves some out. The sample carries about 110,000 clones, approximately 85% recorded once. The sequenced material came from peripheral blood. The origin of the receptors is a human donor in a cohort sampled during active COVID-19.

At least ten counts were recorded for this clone. Distinct nucleotide sequences in the sample also encode this CDR3. The gene calls are TRBV27 and TRBJ1-5; 7 positions match TRBD1. Germline trimming cut 4 bases from V and 7 bases from J; bases unmatched to any gene: 7. Germline V gives CDR1 MNHEY, CDR2 SMNVEV (reference sequence). The CDR3 contains 14 residues. DNA for the CDR3: TGTGCCAGCAGTTCCGACAGGGTAGGACAGCCCCAGCATTTT. This sequence encodes CASSSDRVGQPQHF.

This sequence joins TRBV2 and TRBJ2-2; 13 nucleotides line up with TRBD2. From germline, CDR1 is SNHLY and CDR2 FYNNEI. This CDR3 has 16 amino acids. V dropped 5 bases and J dropped 6; count of bases not matched to a gene: 6. The CDR3 sequence is CASSLRTSGRPGELFF. As DNA, the CDR3 is TGTGCCAGCAGTCTAAGGACTAGCGGGAGACCCGGGGAGCTGTTTTTT.

The rearrangement links TRBV9 to TRBJ2-1; 7 nucleotides align to TRBD2. CDR1 SGDLS and CDR2 YYNGEE come from the germline V gene. Trimming took 3 bases from V and 9 from J; bases not matched to a gene: 12. This CDR3 comprises 15 residues. CDR3 residues: CASSGGAGVLSEQFF. The CDR3 nucleotides read TGTGCCAGCAGCGGAGGCGCGGGAGTACTTAGTGAGCAGTTCTTC.

The chain uses TRBV3-1 (or the pseudogene TRBV3-2) and TRBJ2-1; 8 bases line up with TRBD2. Germline loops: CDR1 LGHDT, CDR2 YNNKEL (reference sequence). This CDR3 comprises 18 residues. Germline trimming cut 1 base from V and 2 bases from J; bases unmatched to any gene: 10. CDR3 in DNA: TGTGCCAGCAGCCAAGGGCGTGGCGGGACTAGACCCTACAATGAGCAGTTCTTC. Translating it yields CASSQGRGGTRPYNEQFF.

This clone was seen more than once but under ten times. The chain uses TRBV19 and TRBJ1-3, with a tentative D call TRBD1 (5 bases). The CDR3 length is 15 residues. CDR1 is LNHDA, CDR2 SQIVND, per germline (reference sequence). V lost 6 bases and J 0 bases, leaving 12 bases between the germline ends. CDR3 in DNA: TGTGCCAGTAGCCCCGGCCAGGGCTCTGGAAACACCATATATTTT. It codes for CASSPGQGSGNTIYF.

The chain joins TRBV19 to TRBJ2-1, with TRBD2 as a possible D gene (8 bases). The germline V gene encodes CDR1 LNHDA and CDR2 SQIVND (reference sequence). V lost 0 bases to trimming and J lost 10 bases, with 37 bases between them. The CDR3 has 22 amino acids. The CDR3 sequence: CASSIDPLPPWTSTQGGDEQFF. DNA for the CDR3: TGTGCCAGTAGTATAGATCCCCTTCCCCCCTGGACTAGCACCCAAGGGGGCGACGAGCAGTTCTTC.

The chain couples TRBV23-1 to TRBJ1-5, with TRBD1 matching 10 bases. TRBV23-1 is flagged as an ORF with uncertain function. Germline trimming cut 4 bases from V and 4 bases from J; bases unmatched to any gene: 10. This CDR3 spans 17 amino acids. The CDR3: CASSRQTGGAYNQPQHF. Here the CDR3 DNA reads TGCGCCAGCAGTCGCCAGACAGGGGGCGCGTATAATCAGCCCCAGCATTTT.

In its sample, this clone was seen once. The chain employs TRBV25-1 and TRBJ1-1; possibly TRBD1 for D (5 bases). Trimming pared 8 bases from V and 5 bases from J, leaving 15 bases between. Germline assignment: CDR1 MGHDK and CDR2 SYGVNS. CDR3 length: 13 amino acids. CDR3 nucleotide sequence: TGTGCCAGCGCTAAATCAGGGAATACTGAAGCTTTCTTT. It encodes CASAKSGNTEAFF.

The chain combines TRBV7-3 with TRBJ2-1; 9 bases match TRBD1. The CDR3 is 15 amino acids. Losses at the gene ends were 5 bases for V and 6 bases for J; bases not matched to a gene: 8. CDR1 SGHTA and CDR2 FQGTGA come from the germline V gene. The CDR3 DNA sequence: TGTGCCAGCAGCCCCGGGACAGGGATGTCCAATGAGCAGTTCTTC. This translates into CASSPGTGMSNEQFF.

The J gene is TRBJ2-2, the V gene TRBV3-1 (or the pseudogene TRBV3-2), with TRBD1 matching over 7 bases. The V and J ends lost 4 bases and 3 bases, in that order; junction bases with no gene match: 2. Germline V gene lookup returns CDR1 LGHDT and CDR2 YNNKEL (reference sequence). The CDR3 runs 14 residues. The CDR3 DNA sequence: TGTGCCAGCAGCCGGCAGGGGGACACCGGGGAGCTGTTTTTT. It codes for CASSRQGDTGELFF.

This clone was detected only once. The chain links TRBV4-2 to TRBJ2-1; 7 nucleotides agree with TRBD2. With V trimmed by 0 bases and J by 1 base, 3 bases remained unmatched. The CDR3 has 16 amino acids. Germline V CDR1 and CDR2: LGHNA, YNFKEQ. CDR3 region: CASSQDGGSSYNEQFF. DNA for the CDR3: TGTGCCAGCAGCCAAGATGGCGGGAGTTCCTACAATGAGCAGTTCTTC.

The V call is TRBV5-1, the J call TRBJ1-2, with 10 bases aligning to TRBD1. This CDR3 comprises 15 residues. The germline gives CDR1 SGHRS, CDR2 YFSETQ. V shed 5 bases and J 3 bases; nucleotides not matched to a gene: 7. The CDR3 loop is CASSRDRGNYYGYTF. The CDR3 nucleotides are TGCGCCAGCAGTCGGGACAGGGGTAATTACTATGGCTACACCTTC.

V and J are TRBV11-3 and TRBJ2-7; D might be TRBD1 (6 bases). In germline, CDR1 is SGHNT, CDR2 YENEEA. V gave up 9 bases and J gave up 7 bases, with 13 bases separating them. This CDR3 is built from 11 residues. CDR3 DNA sequence: TGTGCCAGGGAAATCAGGGGAGAGCAGTACTTC. As protein: CAREIRGEQYF.

This clone occurred once. The rearrangement uses TRBV5-1 and TRBJ1-2, with D unresolved. The CDR3 has 13 amino acids. Trimming took 0 bases from V and 4 from J, leaving 7 bases between them. From germline, CDR1 is SGHRS and CDR2 YFSETQ. The CDR3 region is CASSLGRGYGYTF. CDR3 bases: TGCGCCAGCAGCTTGGGTCGGGGCTATGGCTACACCTTC.

The V gene is TRBV2, the J gene TRBJ1-5; D possibly corresponds to TRBD1 (6 bases). Trimming shortened V by 8 bases and J by 3 bases, and 14 bases separated the two germline ends. CDR1 and CDR2 from the germline V gene are SNHLY and FYNNEI. The CDR3 spans 14 residues. Written as DNA, the CDR3 is TGTGCCAGCCAGACCGGACAGCTCAATCAGCCCCAGCATTTT. It is translated as CASQTGQLNQPQHF. The variable domain in full, completed from reference TRBV2 and TRBJ1-5, reads EPEVTQTPSHQVTQMGQEVILRCVPISNHLYFYWYRQILGQKVEFLVSFYNNEISEKSEIFDDQFSVERPDGSNFTLKIRSTKLEDSAMYFCASQTGQLNQPQHFGDGTRLSIL.

The chain couples TRBV19 to TRBJ2-7; weak D call: TRBD2 (6 bases). CDR1 and CDR2 from the germline V gene are LNHDA and SQIVND (reference sequence). V lost 5 bases to trimming and J lost 4 bases, with 9 bases between them. The CDR3 extends over 12 amino acids. Here the CDR3 reads CASSLAGYEQYF. The DNA of the CDR3 is TGTGCCAGTAGTTTGGCGGGGTACGAGCAGTACTTC. The full variable domain, with the rest looked up from reference TRBV19 and TRBJ2-7, is DGGITQSPKYLFRKEGQNVTLSCEQNLNHDAMYWYRQDPGQGLRLIYYSQIVNDFQKGDIAEGYSVSREKKESFPLTVTSAQKNPTAFYLCASSLAGYEQYFGPGTRLTVT.